This T cell receptor (beta chain) was identified in a study of T cell repertoires in cytomegalovirus infection. The germline V gene has CDR1 MNHEY and CDR2 SVGAGI. This CDR3 region has 13 residues. With 5 bases removed from V and 6 bases from J, the gap between germline ends came to 10 bases. TCRdb used MiXCR to reprocess the reads, holding one entry per CDR3 protein. The sample shows 450,000 to 650,000 distinct CDR3 sequences, around a quarter of them seen only once. Whole-study results and caveats: The ex vivo response was dominated by HLA-C-restricted CMV-specific TCR beta clonotypes.

Turning to this clonotype: Antigen unknown.

Sequencing input: PBMCs. This clonotype was sampled from a human donor in good health (CMV status not recorded). Some clones in this sample may be carry-over from other donors' samples. This chain connects TRBV6-5 to TRBJ2-2; D is uncertain. The CDR3 reads CASSVPKSGELFF. The CDR3 region has the DNA TGTGCCAGCAGTGTACCCAAGTCCGGGGAGCTGTTTTTT.